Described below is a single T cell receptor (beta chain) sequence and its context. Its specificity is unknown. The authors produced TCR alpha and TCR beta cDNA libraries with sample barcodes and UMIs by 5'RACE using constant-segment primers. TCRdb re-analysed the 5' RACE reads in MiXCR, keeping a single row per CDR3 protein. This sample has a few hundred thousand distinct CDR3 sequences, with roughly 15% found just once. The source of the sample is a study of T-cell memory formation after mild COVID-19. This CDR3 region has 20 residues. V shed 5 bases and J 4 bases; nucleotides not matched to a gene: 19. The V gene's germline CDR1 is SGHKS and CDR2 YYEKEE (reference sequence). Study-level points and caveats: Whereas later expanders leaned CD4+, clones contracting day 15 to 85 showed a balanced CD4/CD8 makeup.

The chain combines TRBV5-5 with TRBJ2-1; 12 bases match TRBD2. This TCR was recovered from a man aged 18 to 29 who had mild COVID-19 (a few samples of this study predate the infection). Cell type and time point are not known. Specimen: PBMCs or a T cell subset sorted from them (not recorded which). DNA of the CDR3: TGTGCCAGCAGTGCAGCAAGCGGGCTAGCGGGGGGGCCGCAGTACAATGAGCAGTTCTTC. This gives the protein CASSAASGLAGGPQYNEQFF.